The clone carrying this T cell receptor (beta chain) was detected only once. This record belongs to a study of T cell responses to AZD1222 COVID-19 vaccine. With 3 bases clipped from V and 5 bases from J, the junction kept 10 bases outside the gene matches. There are 16 residues in the CDR3. Per germline, CDR1 MNHEY and CDR2 SMNVEV (reference sequence). The method was immunoSEQ multiplex PCR; TCRdb's version includes in-frame clones alone and lacks a portion of them. The sample contains tens of thousands of clones, roughly 87% of which appear only once. This clonotype was obtained from an adult in good health. The chain couples TRBV27 to TRBJ1-3, with 7 positions matching TRBD1. The source material was peripheral blood, sampled on day 0 of AZD1222 vaccination. CDR3 residues: CASSLTARGLRNTIYF. The CDR3 bases are TGTGCCAGCAGTTTGACGGCCAGGGGGTTAAGAAACACCATATATTTT.